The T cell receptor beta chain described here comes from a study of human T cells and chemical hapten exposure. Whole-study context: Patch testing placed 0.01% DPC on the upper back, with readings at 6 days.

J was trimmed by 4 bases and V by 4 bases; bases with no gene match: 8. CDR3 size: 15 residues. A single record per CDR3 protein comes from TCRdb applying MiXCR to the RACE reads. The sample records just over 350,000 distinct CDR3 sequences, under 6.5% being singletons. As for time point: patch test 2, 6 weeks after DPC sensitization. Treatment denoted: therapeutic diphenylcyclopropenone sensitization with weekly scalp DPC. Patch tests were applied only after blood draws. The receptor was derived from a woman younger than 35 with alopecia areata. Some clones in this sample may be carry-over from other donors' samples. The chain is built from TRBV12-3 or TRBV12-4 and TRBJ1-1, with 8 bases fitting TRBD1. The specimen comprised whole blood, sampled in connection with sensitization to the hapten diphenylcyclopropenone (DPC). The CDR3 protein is CASSSSDRGVTEAFF. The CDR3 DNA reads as TGTGCCAGCAGTTCCTCTGACAGGGGAGTCACTGAAGCTTTCTTT.